One and the same sample provided the 30 T cell receptor beta chains below, sequenced in a study of blood T cell repertoires in COVID-19. Measured with immunoSEQ multiplex PCR; TCRdb has only the in-frame clones, and not every one. The sample includes 100,000 to 150,000 clones, roughly 80% seen only once; the top ten take about 2.4%. The sample taken for sequencing was PBMCs or T cells enriched from blood (not recorded which). All receptors derive from a middle-aged man with acute COVID-19.

This clone was counted between two and nine times. Other DNA sequences from this sample encode an identical CDR3 as well. The chain is built from TRBV12-3 or TRBV12-4 and TRBJ1-2, with a tentative D call TRBD1 (5 bases). With 2 bases removed from V and 8 bases from J, the gap between germline ends came to 12 bases. This CDR3 spans 13 amino acids. CDR3 in DNA: TGTGCCAGCAGTTTATCAGGGTTGTCCGGCTACACCTTC. Its protein is CASSLSGLSGYTF.

The gene calls are TRBV11-1 and TRBJ2-7; D is uncertain. The germline V gene encodes CDR1 SGHAT and CDR2 FQDESV (reference sequence). The CDR3 length is 12 residues. V dropped 6 bases and J dropped 5 bases, with 11 bases sitting between them. The DNA of the CDR3 is TGTGCCAGCAGACGAGCGACCGACGAGCAGTACTTC. As protein: CASRRATDEQYF.

This clone was observed a few times. V usage is TRBV11-2 and J usage is TRBJ2-5; possibly TRBD1 for D (6 bases). The CDR3 is made up of 13 amino acids. Trimming shortened V by 5 bases and J by 5 bases, and 12 bases separated the two germline ends. In germline, CDR1 is SGHAT, CDR2 FQNNGV. CDR3 nucleotide sequence: TGTGCCAGCAGCAGGGGGATGGAGGAGACCCAGTACTTC. Encoded protein: CASSRGMEETQYF.

The chain employs TRBV12-3 or TRBV12-4 and TRBJ1-1; no reliable D call. The V and J ends lost 6 bases and 11 bases respectively, with 13 bases between them. The CDR3 runs to 11 residues. CDR3 region: CASRDFDRAFF. In nucleotides, the CDR3 is TGTGCCAGCAGAGATTTTGATCGGGCTTTCTTT.

The chain carries TRBV7-9 and TRBJ2-1; 12 bases map to TRBD2. Germline assignment: CDR1 SEHNR and CDR2 FQNEAQ (reference sequence). The CDR3 contains 18 residues. V was clipped by 5 bases and J by 3 bases; unmatched bases: 11. CDR3 sequence: CASSLGLAGPSDYNEQFF. The CDR3 nucleotides read TGTGCCAGCAGCCTCGGACTAGCGGGGCCTTCGGACTACAATGAGCAGTTCTTC.

V is TRBV10-2 and J is TRBJ1-5; 10 bases are a match to TRBD1. CDR1 and CDR2 (germline): WSHSY, SAAADI. The CDR3 contains 14 residues. Trimming took 5 bases from V and 7 from J; bases not matched to a gene: 5. The CDR3, as DNA: TGCGCCAGCAGTTGGACAGGGGGAGACCAGCCCCAGCATTTT. Translated: CASSWTGGDQPQHF.

The chain recombines TRBV4-1 with TRBJ2-1; D remains ambiguous. Germline CDR1 reads MGHRA; CDR2 reads YSYEKL. CDR3 length: 17 residues. Trimming shortened V by 1 base and J by 4 bases, and 17 bases separated the two germline ends. The CDR3, as DNA: TGCGCCAGCAGCCAAGCGCCCGAGGCAGCTTTATACAATGAGCAGTTCTTC. It translates to CASSQAPEAALYNEQFF.

The J gene is TRBJ1-4, the V gene TRBV28; unclear D gene. The CDR3 sequence is 16 residues long. Trimming pared 5 bases from V and 8 bases from J, leaving 21 bases between. Germline V gene sequence: CDR1 MDHEN, CDR2 SYDVKM. CDR3 nucleotide sequence: TGTGCCAGCAGTCCAAGCGGTTGGGGTCGCAAAGAAAAACTGTTTTTT. Encoded protein: CASSPSGWGRKEKLFF.

The rearrangement uses TRBV6-5 and TRBJ2-1; D is unresolved. Germline lookup yields CDR1 MNHEY and CDR2 SVGAGI. The CDR3 runs 13 residues. With 6 bases removed from V and 7 bases from J, the gap between germline ends came to 13 bases. As DNA, the CDR3 is TGTGCCAGCAGGGTCCCTGAAACAAATGAGCAGTTCTTC. Amino acid sequence: CASRVPETNEQFF.

The chain uses TRBV19 and TRBJ2-7; 7 nucleotides match TRBD1. Germline V CDR1 and CDR2: LNHDA, SQIVND (reference sequence). The CDR3 is 14 residues long. Trimming cost V 2 bases and J 6 bases; bases outside gene matches: 7. The CDR3 protein is CASSISGPGGEQYF. CDR3 bases: TGTGCCAGTAGTATATCGGGGCCAGGGGGCGAGCAGTACTTC.

This sequence joins TRBV24-1 and TRBJ2-1, with a tentative D call TRBD2 (5 bases). The CDR3 totals 16 residues. Per germline, CDR1 KGHDR and CDR2 SFDVKD. Trimming removed 4 bases from V and 3 bases from J, with 15 bases in between. CDR3 residues: CATSEASGNLYNEQFF. The CDR3 region has the DNA TGTGCCACCAGTGAGGCAAGCGGAAACCTCTACAATGAGCAGTTCTTC.

The chain uses TRBV19 and TRBJ2-2, with D possibly matching TRBD1 (6 bases). There are 16 residues in the CDR3. In germline, CDR1 is LNHDA, CDR2 SQIVND (reference sequence). Trimming stripped 7 bases from V and 1 base from J, with 16 bases between. Written as DNA, the CDR3 is TGTGCCAGTACACCCCTATGGACAGAGAACACCGGGGAGCTGTTTTTT. This sequence encodes CASTPLWTENTGELFF.

V usage is TRBV28 and J usage is TRBJ1-1; the match to TRBD1 covers 7 bases. The CDR3 loop spans 12 amino acids. Germline V lookup: CDR1 MDHEN, CDR2 SYDVKM. The CDR3 DNA reads TGTGCTGGGCAGGGGGTAATGACTGAAGCTTTCTTT. Its protein product is CAGQGVMTEAFF.

The rearrangement joins TRBV7-2 to TRBJ2-5, with 11 bases that match TRBD2. CDR1 and CDR2 (germline): SGHTA, FQGNSA. The CDR3 consists of 14 residues. Unmatched junction bases numbered 2, after V lost 5 bases and J lost 3 bases. This CDR3 reads CASSPSGGKETQYF. Written as DNA, the CDR3 is TGTGCCAGCAGCCCTAGCGGGGGGAAAGAGACCCAGTACTTC.

The J gene is TRBJ1-6, the V gene TRBV27; the D is unclear. Germline CDR1 is MNHEY and CDR2 is SMNVEV (reference sequence). This CDR3 has 13 residues. The V end was cut by 3 bases, the J end by 6 bases, with 6 bases between. Here the CDR3 reads CASSFEGNSPLHF. DNA of the CDR3: TGTGCCAGCAGTTTCGAGGGTAATTCACCCCTCCACTTT.

This rearrangement joins TRBV18 to TRBJ1-2; 11 bases are shared with TRBD1. CDR1 is KGHSH, CDR2 LQKENI, per germline. The V gene end was trimmed by 0 bases and the J gene end by 3 bases; junction bases not matched to a gene: 3. This CDR3 is built from 16 residues. This chain's CDR3 is CASSPPTGQGDYGYTF. The CDR3 region has the DNA TGTGCCAGCTCACCACCGACGGGACAGGGGGACTATGGCTACACCTTC.

The chain employs TRBV10-1 and TRBJ2-3; tentatively, D is TRBD2 (5 bases). Germline V lookup: CDR1 WNHNN, CDR2 SYGVQD (reference sequence). The CDR3 sequence is 13 residues long. Trimming pared 5 bases from V and 4 bases from J, leaving 10 bases between. The CDR3 sequence is CASSRKLADTQYF. CDR3 coding DNA: TGCGCCAGCAGTCGCAAACTAGCAGATACGCAGTATTTT.

The rearrangement uses TRBV5-4 and TRBJ1-1; D remains ambiguous. Germline V lookup: CDR1 SGHNT, CDR2 YYREEE (reference sequence). This CDR3 is built from 14 residues. Trimming took off 5 bases at V and 1 base at J, with 12 bases between the two ends. In DNA form, the CDR3 reads TGTGCCAGCAGTCAAAGTAGTAGGAACACTGAAGCTTTCTTT. Its protein product is CASSQSSRNTEAFF.

With regard to this clone: Within the sample, other DNA sequences also encode this same CDR3. The CDR3 sequence: CASSPTGGTEAFF. The CDR3 coding sequence is TGTGCCAGCTCACCTACAGGGGGGACTGAAGCTTTCTTT. The V gene is TRBV18, the J gene TRBJ1-1, with TRBD1 matching 8 bases. Germline trimming cut 3 bases from V and 5 bases from J; bases unmatched to any gene: 2. Germline V gives CDR1 KGHSH, CDR2 LQKENI. This CDR3 contains 13 residues.

The gene calls are TRBV28 and TRBJ1-5; no clear D. The V end was cut by 2 bases, the J end by 4 bases, with 6 bases between. Germline V gene data show CDR1 as MDHEN and CDR2 as SYDVKM. This CDR3 is built from 13 residues. CDR3 sequence (DNA): TGTGCCAGCAGTTTAATCGGGAATCAGCCCCAGCATTTT. Translation gives CASSLIGNQPQHF. Full variable domain (outside the CDR3, taken from reference TRBV28 and TRBJ1-5): DVKVTQSSRYLVKRTGEKVFLECVQDMDHENMFWYRQDPGLGLRLIYFSYDVKMKEKGDIPEGYSVSREKKERFSLILESASTNQTSMYLCASSLIGNQPQHFGDGTRLSIL.

Here the CDR3 reads CASCEAIIETQYF. Here the CDR3 DNA reads TGTGCCAGCTGCGAGGCCATCATTGAGACCCAGTACTTC. The chain joins TRBV7-9 to TRBJ2-5; no firm D call. CDR1 SEHNR and CDR2 FQNEAQ come from the germline V gene (reference sequence). Trimming stripped 8 bases from V and 5 bases from J, with 15 bases between. The CDR3 is 13 residues long.

This chain joins TRBV28 and TRBJ2-5; D is undetermined. CDR3 length equals 13 residues. Germline-derived CDR1 and CDR2 are MDHEN and SYDVKM. The V and J ends lost 2 bases and 0 bases respectively, with 4 bases between them. In DNA, the CDR3 is TGTGCCAGCAGTTTAGCGGACCAAGAGACCCAGTACTTC. This translates into CASSLADQETQYF.

V usage is TRBV19 and J usage is TRBJ2-1; possibly TRBD1 for D (7 bases). The CDR3 sequence is 15 residues long. V lost 3 bases to trimming and J lost 4 bases, with 13 bases between them. The V gene's germline CDR1 is LNHDA and CDR2 SQIVND (reference sequence). CDR3 residues: CASSIRGTEYNEQFF. The CDR3 nucleotides are TGTGCCAGTAGTATTCGCGGGACAGAGTACAATGAGCAGTTCTTC. Looking up the rest from reference TRBV19 and TRBJ2-1 gives the full variable domain: DGGITQSPKYLFRKEGQNVTLSCEQNLNHDAMYWYRQDPGQGLRLIYYSQIVNDFQKGDIAEGYSVSREKKESFPLTVTSAQKNPTAFYLCASSIRGTEYNEQFFGPGTRLTVL.

J is TRBJ1-1 and V is TRBV3-1 (or the pseudogene TRBV3-2); 7 bases fit TRBD1. The V gene's germline CDR1 is LGHDT and CDR2 YNNKEL (reference sequence). This CDR3 region has 14 residues. V trimming: 2 bases; J trimming: 4 bases; junction bases outside the gene matches: 4. In DNA form, the CDR3 reads TGTGCCAGCAGCCAAACAGGGGCGGGCACTGAAGCTTTCTTT. It encodes CASSQTGAGTEAFF.

The gene calls are TRBV29-1 and TRBJ1-2; D is ambiguous. Per germline, CDR1 SQVTM and CDR2 ANQGSEA. The ends were cut back, 4 bases at V and 2 bases at J, with 5 bases in the middle. This CDR3 is built from 11 residues. CDR3 DNA sequence: TGCAGCGTTGGACACAACTATGGCTACACCTTC. It specifies CSVGHNYGYTF.

The chain couples TRBV19 to TRBJ2-4; 10 bases line up with TRBD1. J lost 7 bases, V lost 4 bases, and 1 base had no gene match. The CDR3 runs 13 residues. CDR1 LNHDA and CDR2 SQIVND come from the germline V gene (reference sequence). The CDR3, as DNA: TGTGCCAGTAGTAGGGGACAGGGGAACATTCAGTACTTC. Encoded protein: CASSRGQGNIQYF.

The chain carries TRBV7-3 and TRBJ2-1; TRBD2 aligns across 14 bases. Per the germline V gene, CDR1 is SGHTA and CDR2 is FQGTGA. Losses at the gene ends were 5 bases for V and 8 bases for J; bases not matched to a gene: 8. CDR3 length: 16 residues. CDR3: CASSPPGLAGGHEQFF. CDR3 nucleotides: TGTGCCAGCAGCCCACCCGGACTAGCGGGGGGCCATGAGCAGTTCTTC.

J is TRBJ2-7 and V is TRBV4-1; the match to TRBD2 covers 7 bases. CDR1 and CDR2 (germline): MGHRA, YSYEKL. Unmatched junction bases numbered 10, after V lost 4 bases and J lost 1 base. CDR3 length: 16 residues. This CDR3 is CASSPEGSGTSYEQYF. DNA for the CDR3: TGCGCCAGCAGCCCCGAGGGCAGCGGGACTTCCTACGAGCAGTACTTC.

This chain links TRBV29-1 with TRBJ1-1; D gene unclear. Germline-derived CDR1 and CDR2 are SQVTM and ANQGSEA. The CDR3 is 12 residues long. Between the trimmed V and J ends, which lost 5 bases and 0 bases, there was a span of 7 bases. The CDR3 sequence is CSVTPLNTEAFF. The CDR3 nucleotides are TGCAGCGTTACACCCCTGAACACTGAAGCTTTCTTT.

This chain's CDR3 is CSVVSGGAPYNEQFF. The CDR3 bases are TGCAGCGTTGTCAGCGGGGGGGCCCCCTACAATGAGCAGTTCTTC. The chain recombines TRBV29-1 with TRBJ2-1, with 10 bases that match TRBD2. Germline V gene sequence: CDR1 SQVTM, CDR2 ANQGSEA. J lost 2 bases, V lost 4 bases, and 5 bases had no gene match. This CDR3 is 15 amino acids long.